This note documents a single TCR beta chain sequence. As originally analysed: Estimation of nucleated cell counts was performed using reference gene primer amplification. The assay was immunoSEQ multiplex PCR, and TCRdb's table has in-frame clones only and misses some. The D gene and trimming were derived from the DNA, and the V and J assignments and clone size from that table. This table holds fewer than 300,000 clones, about 80% found once. Patients in Seattle were enrolled during active infection, then followed longitudinally. Per germline, CDR1 MNHEY and CDR2 SVGEGT. The CDR3 runs to 14 residues. V trimming: 3 bases; J trimming: 6 bases; junction bases outside the gene matches: 6. The sample belongs to a study of blood T cell repertoires in COVID-19. Study overall: COVID-19 samples collected from the United States, Italy and Spain covered acute and convalescent phases. Sources were T cells, B-cell-depleted T cells, or PBMCs; the material itself was cDNA or gDNA.

Sequenced sample: peripheral blood. This chain joins TRBV6-2 or TRBV6-3 and TRBJ1-1, with 8 bases that match TRBD1. The clonotype was recovered from an older person with COVID-19, enrolled during active disease. This chain's CDR3 is CASSYTGGVAEAFF. CDR3 in DNA: TGTGCCAGCAGTTATACAGGGGGAGTCGCTGAAGCTTTCTTT.